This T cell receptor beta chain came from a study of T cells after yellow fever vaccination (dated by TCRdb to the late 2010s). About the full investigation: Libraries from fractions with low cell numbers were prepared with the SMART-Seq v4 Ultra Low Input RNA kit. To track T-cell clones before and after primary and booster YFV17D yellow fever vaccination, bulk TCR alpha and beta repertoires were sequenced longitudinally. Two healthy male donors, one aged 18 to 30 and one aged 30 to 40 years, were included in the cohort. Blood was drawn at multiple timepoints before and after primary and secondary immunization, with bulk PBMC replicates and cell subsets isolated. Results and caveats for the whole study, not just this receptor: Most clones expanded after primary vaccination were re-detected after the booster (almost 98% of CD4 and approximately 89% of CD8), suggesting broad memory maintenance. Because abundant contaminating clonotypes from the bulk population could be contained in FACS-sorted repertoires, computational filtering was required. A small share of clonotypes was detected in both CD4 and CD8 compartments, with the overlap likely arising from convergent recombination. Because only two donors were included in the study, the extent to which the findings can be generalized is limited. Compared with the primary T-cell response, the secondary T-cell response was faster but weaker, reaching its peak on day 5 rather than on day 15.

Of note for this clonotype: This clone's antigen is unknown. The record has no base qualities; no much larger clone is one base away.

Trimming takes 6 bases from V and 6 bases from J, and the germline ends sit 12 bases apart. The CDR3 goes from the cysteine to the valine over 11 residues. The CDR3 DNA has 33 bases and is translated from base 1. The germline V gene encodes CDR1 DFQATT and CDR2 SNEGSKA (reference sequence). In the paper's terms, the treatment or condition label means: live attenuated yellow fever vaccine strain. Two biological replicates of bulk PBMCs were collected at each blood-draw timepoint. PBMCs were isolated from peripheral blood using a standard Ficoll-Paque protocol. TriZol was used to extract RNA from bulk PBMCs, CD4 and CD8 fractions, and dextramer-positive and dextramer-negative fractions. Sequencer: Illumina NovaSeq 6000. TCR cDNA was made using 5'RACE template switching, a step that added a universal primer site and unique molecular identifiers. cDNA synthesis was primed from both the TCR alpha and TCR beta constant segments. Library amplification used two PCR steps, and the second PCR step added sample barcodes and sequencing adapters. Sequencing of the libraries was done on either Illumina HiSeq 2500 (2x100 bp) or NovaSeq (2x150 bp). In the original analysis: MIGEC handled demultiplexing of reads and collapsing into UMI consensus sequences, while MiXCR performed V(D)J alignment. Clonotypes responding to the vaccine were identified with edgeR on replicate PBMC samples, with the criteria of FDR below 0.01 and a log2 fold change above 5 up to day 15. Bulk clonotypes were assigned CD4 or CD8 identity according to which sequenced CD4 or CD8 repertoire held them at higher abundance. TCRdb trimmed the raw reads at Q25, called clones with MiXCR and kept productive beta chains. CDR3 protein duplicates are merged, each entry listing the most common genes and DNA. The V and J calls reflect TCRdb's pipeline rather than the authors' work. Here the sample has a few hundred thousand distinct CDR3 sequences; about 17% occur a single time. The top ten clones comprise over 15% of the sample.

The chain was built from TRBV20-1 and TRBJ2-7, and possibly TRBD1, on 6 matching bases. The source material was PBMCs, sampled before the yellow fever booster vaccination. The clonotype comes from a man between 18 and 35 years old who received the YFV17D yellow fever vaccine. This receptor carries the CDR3 CSAQWGREQYV. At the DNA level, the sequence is TGCAGTGCCCAATGGGGGCGCGAGCAGTACGTC.